This TCR beta chain was captured in a study of T cell repertoires in cytomegalovirus infection. Across the whole study: Public TCR beta signatures marked donors with CMV infection and the matching HLA. General observations from the study: Summed frequency of public TCR beta families distinguished CMV carriers with the relevant HLA. The study found HLA-C-restricted CMV-specific TCR beta clonotypes dominating the ex vivo response.

TCRdb itself ran the reads through MiXCR, one entry per CDR3 protein. The sample consists of 450,000 to 600,000 distinct CDR3 sequences, roughly 43% of them appearing once. Note on this clonotype: The antigen is not known.

Germline CDR1 and CDR2: SGHNT and YENEEA. There are 13 residues in the CDR3. The germline V and J ends were trimmed by 5 bases and 2 bases, with 7 bases remaining between them. The gene calls are TRBV11-3 and TRBJ1-3; possible D gene TRBD1, 6 bases. The TCR was taken from a human donor in good health (CMV status not recorded). Some clones in this sample may be carry-over from other donors' samples. This specimen consisted of cultured PBMCs, obtained from culture after CMV antigen stimulation. The DNA for the CDR3 is TGTGCCAGCAGCCGGGGGCCTGGAAACACCATATATTTT. Its translation: CASSRGPGNTIYF.